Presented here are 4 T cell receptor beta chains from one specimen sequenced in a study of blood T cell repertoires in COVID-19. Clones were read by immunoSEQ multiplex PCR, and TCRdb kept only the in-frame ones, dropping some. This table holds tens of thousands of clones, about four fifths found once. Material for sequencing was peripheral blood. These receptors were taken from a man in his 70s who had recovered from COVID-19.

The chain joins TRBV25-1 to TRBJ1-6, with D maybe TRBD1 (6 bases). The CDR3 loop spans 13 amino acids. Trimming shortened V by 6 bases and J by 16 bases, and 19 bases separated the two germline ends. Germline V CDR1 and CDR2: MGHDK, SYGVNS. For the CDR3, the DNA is TGTGCCAGCAGCCACACGCCTGGGACACAGCTCCACTTT. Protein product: CASSHTPGTQLHF. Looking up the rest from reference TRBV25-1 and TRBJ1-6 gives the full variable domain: EADIYQTPRYLVIGTGKKITLECSQTMGHDKMYWYQQDPGMELHLIHYSYGVNSTEKGDLSSESTVSRIRTEHFPLTLESARPSHTSQYLCASSHTPGTQLHFGNGTRLTVT.

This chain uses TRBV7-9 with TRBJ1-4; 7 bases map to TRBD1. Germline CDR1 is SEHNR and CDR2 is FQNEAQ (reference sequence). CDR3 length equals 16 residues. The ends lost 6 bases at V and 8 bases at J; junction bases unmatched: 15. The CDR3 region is CASSYGQVAVMEKLFF. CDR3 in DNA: TGTGCCAGCAGTTATGGACAGGTTGCCGTCATGGAAAAACTGTTTTTT.

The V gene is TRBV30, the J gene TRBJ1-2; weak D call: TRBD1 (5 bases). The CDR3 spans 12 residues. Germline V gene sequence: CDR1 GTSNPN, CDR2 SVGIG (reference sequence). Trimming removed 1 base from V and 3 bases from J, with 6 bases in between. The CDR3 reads CAWSAGDYGYTF. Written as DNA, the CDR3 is TGTGCCTGGAGTGCGGGGGACTATGGCTACACCTTC.

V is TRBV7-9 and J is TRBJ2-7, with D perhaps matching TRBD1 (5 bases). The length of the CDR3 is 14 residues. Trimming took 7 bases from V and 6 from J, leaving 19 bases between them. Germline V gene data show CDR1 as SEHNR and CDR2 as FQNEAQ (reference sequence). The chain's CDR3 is CASTNQQATPEQYF. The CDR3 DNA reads TGTGCCAGCACCAACCAACAGGCGACACCCGAGCAGTACTTC.